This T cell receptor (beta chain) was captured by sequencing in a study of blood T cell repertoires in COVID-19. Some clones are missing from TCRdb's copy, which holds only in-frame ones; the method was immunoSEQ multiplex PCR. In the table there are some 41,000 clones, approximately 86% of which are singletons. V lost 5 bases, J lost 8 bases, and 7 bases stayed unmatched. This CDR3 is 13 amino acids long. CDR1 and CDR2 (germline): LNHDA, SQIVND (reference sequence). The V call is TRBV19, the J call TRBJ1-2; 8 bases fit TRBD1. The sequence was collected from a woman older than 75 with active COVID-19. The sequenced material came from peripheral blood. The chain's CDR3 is CASSYRDRSGYTF. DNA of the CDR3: TGTGCCAGTAGTTACCGGGACAGGAGCGGCTACACCTTC.